Shown below are 30 T cell receptor beta chains from a single sample sequenced in a study of T cell changes during pregnancy in multiple sclerosis. Generated by immunoSEQ multiplex PCR, the TCRdb table keeps only in-frame clones and is missing some. Of some 110,000 clones listed, roughly nine tenths are singletons. The source was peripheral blood, collected in the third trimester of pregnancy. The receptors shown here come from a female donor with multiple sclerosis, enrolled in a pregnancy study.

The rearrangement joins TRBV29-1 to TRBJ1-3, with D possibly being TRBD1 (5 bases). Germline CDR1 reads SQVTM; CDR2 reads ANQGSEA. V was cut by 6 bases and J by 7 bases, with 22 bases left in between. The CDR3 length is 15 residues. The CDR3 DNA sequence: TGCAGCGTGACCCTCGGGCAGGGCGGCGGCAACACCATATATTTT. This translates into CSVTLGQGGGNTIYF.

The chain has TRBV7-3 and TRBJ2-1, with TRBD1 identical over 10 bases. The CDR3 is 16 residues long. Germline CDR1 reads SGHTA; CDR2 reads FQGTGA. V dropped 0 bases and J dropped 5; count of bases not matched to a gene: 4. The CDR3 sequence is CASSLTPDRGNNEQFF. The CDR3 DNA reads TGTGCCAGCAGCTTAACTCCGGACAGGGGGAACAATGAGCAGTTCTTC.

This chain's CDR3 is CAGTLGEETQYF. In DNA, the CDR3 is TGTGCCGGGACACTAGGGGAAGAGACCCAGTACTTC. This rearrangement joins TRBV6-5 to TRBJ2-5; D might be TRBD1 (6 bases). The V end lost 11 bases, the J end lost 3 bases, and 13 bases lay between the germline ends. Germline CDR1 is MNHEY and CDR2 is SVGAGI. CDR3 length: 12 residues.

This chain links TRBV20-1 with TRBJ1-2, with 8 bases lining up with TRBD1. Germline V lookup: CDR1 DFQATT, CDR2 SNEGSKA (reference sequence). This CDR3 contains 11 residues. CDR3 in amino acids: CRTGGDYGYTF. The DNA of the CDR3 is TGCAGAACAGGGGGGGACTATGGCTACACCTTC.

The chain joins TRBV20-1 to TRBJ1-1; 7 nucleotides match TRBD1. J was trimmed by 6 bases and V by 6 bases; bases with no gene match: 4. The CDR3 sequence is 11 residues long. Per germline, CDR1 DFQATT and CDR2 SNEGSKA (reference sequence). The CDR3 is CSARGRAEAFF. The CDR3 bases are TGCAGTGCGAGGGGGCGGGCTGAAGCTTTCTTT.

This chain joins TRBV6-5 and TRBJ2-7, with 8 bases fitting TRBD1. Germline lookup yields CDR1 MNHEY and CDR2 SVGAGI. CDR3 size: 14 residues. With V trimmed by 5 bases and J by 4 bases, 7 bases remained unmatched. The CDR3 reads CASSEQGDVYEQYF. The DNA of the CDR3 is TGTGCCAGCAGTGAACAGGGGGATGTATACGAGCAGTACTTC.

The chain links TRBV5-1 to TRBJ1-1, with 8 bases that match TRBD1. V was pared by 4 bases and J by 7 bases, with 12 bases of the junction left unmatched. Germline values: CDR1 SGHRS, CDR2 YFSETQ. The CDR3 is 15 residues long. CDR3 residues: CASSPMGQDDIEAFF. The CDR3 nucleotides are TGCGCCAGCAGCCCGATGGGACAGGACGACATTGAAGCTTTCTTT.

In this sample, this clone turned up once. The CDR3 reads CSVNPTSGAYNEQFF. The CDR3 DNA follows: TGCAGCGTCAACCCGACTAGCGGGGCCTACAATGAGCAGTTCTTC. The chain carries TRBV29-1 and TRBJ2-1; 11 bases agree with TRBD2. Trimming at V came to 6 bases and at J to 2 bases, leaving 6 bases not matched to a gene. The germline CDR1 and CDR2 sequences are SQVTM and ANQGSEA. This CDR3 has 15 residues.

The V gene is TRBV6-1, the J gene TRBJ1-1; D is uncertain. V was trimmed by 7 bases and J by 2 bases, leaving 11 bases between them. Germline lookup yields CDR1 MNHNS and CDR2 SASEGT. The length of the CDR3 is 13 residues. CDR3 sequence reads: CASTITANTEAFF. The CDR3 nucleotides read TGTGCCAGCACAATTACAGCAAACACTGAAGCTTTCTTT.

The V and J genes are TRBV7-7 and TRBJ2-2; D unresolved. Germline V CDR1 and CDR2: SSHAT, FNYEAQ (reference sequence). Between the trimmed V and J ends, which lost 5 bases and 1 base, there was a span of 8 bases. The CDR3 consists of 14 residues. This CDR3 is CASSPLRNTGELFF. The CDR3 DNA reads as TGTGCCAGCAGCCCCCTCAGGAACACCGGGGAGCTGTTTTTT.

The count of this clone is one. The chain couples TRBV7-2 to TRBJ2-3; TRBD2 matches at 9 bases. Germline values: CDR1 SGHTA, CDR2 FQGNSA. J was trimmed by 0 bases and V by 2 bases; bases with no gene match: 9. The CDR3 has 18 residues. CDR3 coding DNA: TGTGCCAGCAGCTTATGGGCGGGGGGGCTTACTAGCACAGATACGCAGTATTTT. As protein: CASSLWAGGLTSTDTQYF.

The chain is built from TRBV2 and TRBJ2-7, with 8 bases that match TRBD1. This CDR3 spans 14 amino acids. CDR1 and CDR2 from the germline V gene are SNHLY and FYNNEI. The junction had 7 bases not matched to a gene; V was cut back by 4 bases and J by 5 bases. The CDR3 is CASSVVDRGHEQYF. DNA for the CDR3: TGTGCCAGCAGTGTGGTCGACAGGGGCCACGAGCAGTACTTC.

The chain has TRBV5-5 and TRBJ2-7; D remains unclear. Germline assignment: CDR1 SGHKS and CDR2 YYEKEE (reference sequence). Trimming pared 0 bases from V and 3 bases from J, leaving 13 bases between. The CDR3 has 15 residues. This chain's CDR3 is CASSLEPGRVYEQYF. The CDR3 coding sequence is TGTGCCAGCAGCTTGGAGCCAGGTCGCGTCTACGAGCAGTACTTC.

The count of this clone is one. The chain joins TRBV4-1 to TRBJ1-5; 7 nucleotides line up with TRBD1. In germline, CDR1 is MGHRA, CDR2 YSYEKL. CDR3 size: 15 residues. Unmatched junction bases numbered 6, after V lost 1 base and J lost 6 bases. The chain's CDR3 is CASSQAVQGGQPQHF. In DNA, the CDR3 is TGCGCCAGCAGCCAAGCTGTGCAGGGGGGTCAGCCCCAGCATTTT.

CDR3 protein: CASSPGAGGNNEQFF. Here the CDR3 DNA reads TGCGCCAGCAGCCCGGGAGCGGGGGGAAACAATGAGCAGTTCTTC. The rearrangement uses TRBV5-1 and TRBJ2-1; 9 bases fit TRBD2. Per the germline V gene, CDR1 is SGHRS and CDR2 is YFSETQ. This CDR3 comprises 15 residues. V shed 4 bases and J 5 bases; nucleotides not matched to a gene: 7. Filled out from reference TRBV5-1 and TRBJ2-1, the complete variable domain reads KAGVTQTPRYLIKTRGQQVTLSCSPISGHRSVSWYQQTPGQGLQFLFEYFSETQRNKGNFPGRFSGRQFSNSRSEMNVSTLELGDSALYLCASSPGAGGNNEQFFGPGTRLTVL.

The chain couples TRBV6-1 to TRBJ2-5, with 12 bases lining up with TRBD2. CDR1 MNHNS and CDR2 SASEGT come from the germline V gene. The CDR3 consists of 14 residues. V trimming: 8 bases; J trimming: 5 bases; junction bases outside the gene matches: 6. The CDR3 sequence is CASALAGGMETQYF. The DNA of the CDR3 is TGTGCCAGCGCTCTAGCGGGGGGGATGGAGACCCAGTACTTC.

This chain links TRBV29-1 with TRBJ1-2, with 12 positions matching TRBD1. Germline CDR1 reads SQVTM; CDR2 reads ANQGSEA. The junction had 9 bases not matched to a gene; V was cut back by 2 bases and J by 5 bases. The CDR3 contains 16 residues. CDR3 in DNA: TGCAGCGTTGAAAGGGACAGGGGGCAAACGCCTTATGGCTACACCTTC. It yields the protein CSVERDRGQTPYGYTF.

The rearrangement uses TRBV4-2 and TRBJ2-1; 11 positions match TRBD2. The CDR3 loop spans 17 amino acids. Germline loops: CDR1 LGHNA, CDR2 YNFKEQ. Trimming at V came to 1 base and at J to 9 bases, leaving 11 bases not matched to a gene. The CDR3 spells CASSQVPSGGLSGEQFF. DNA of the CDR3: TGTGCCAGCAGCCAAGTTCCTAGCGGGGGGTTATCTGGTGAGCAGTTCTTC.

The gene calls are TRBV9 and TRBJ2-3; 8 bases agree with TRBD2. Germline V gene lookup returns CDR1 SGDLS and CDR2 YYNGEE. The CDR3 sequence is 15 residues long. Germline trimming cut 0 bases from V and 4 bases from J; bases unmatched to any gene: 4. The CDR3 reads CASSVGAGGADTQYF. DNA of the CDR3: TGTGCCAGCAGCGTAGGGGCGGGAGGAGCAGATACGCAGTATTTT.

The gene calls are TRBV30 and TRBJ2-4; the match to TRBD1 covers 8 bases. The trim removed 3 bases at V and 0 bases at J, leaving 7 bases unmatched. Germline assignment: CDR1 GTSNPN and CDR2 SVGIG (reference sequence). The CDR3 sequence is 16 residues long. The CDR3 sequence: CAWSKGQAIAKNIQYF. In nucleotides, the CDR3 is TGTGCCTGGAGCAAGGGACAGGCGATAGCCAAAAACATTCAGTACTTC. The full variable domain, rest sourced from reference TRBV30 and TRBJ2-4, is SQTIHQWPATLVQPVGSPLSLECTVEGTSNPNLYWYRQAAGRGLQLLFYSVGIGQISSEVPQNLSASRPQDRQFILSSKKLLLSDSGFYLCAWSKGQAIAKNIQYFGAGTRLSVL.

The V call is TRBV2, the J call TRBJ1-5; TRBD1 matches at 9 bases. The germline CDR1 and CDR2 sequences are SNHLY and FYNNEI. The CDR3 consists of 14 residues. Trimming took 9 bases from V and 0 from J; bases not matched to a gene: 3. CDR3 in amino acids: CARGDRDSNQPQHF. The CDR3, as DNA: TGTGCCAGAGGGGACAGGGATAGCAATCAGCCCCAGCATTTT.

This sequence joins TRBV6-1 and TRBJ1-5; D remains ambiguous. This CDR3 contains 15 residues. Germline assignment: CDR1 MNHNS and CDR2 SASEGT. V was shortened by 5 bases and J by 0 bases, with 11 bases between the two germline ends. CDR3 sequence: CASSTVSYSNQPQHF. The CDR3, as DNA: TGTGCCAGCAGTACTGTATCTTATAGCAATCAGCCCCAGCATTTT.

V is TRBV29-1 and J is TRBJ1-2, with a tentative D call TRBD1 (5 bases). This CDR3 has 14 amino acids. Germline CDR1 is SQVTM and CDR2 is ANQGSEA. Trimming took off 2 bases at V and 4 bases at J, with 14 bases between the two ends. This chain's CDR3 is CSVERGRDGYGYTF. In DNA, the CDR3 is TGCAGCGTTGAAAGGGGCAGGGATGGCTATGGCTACACCTTC.

This chain uses TRBV6-1 with TRBJ1-2; 9 bases align to TRBD1. With V trimmed by 9 bases and J by 3 bases, 11 bases remained unmatched. Per germline, CDR1 MNHNS and CDR2 SASEGT. The CDR3 extends over 15 amino acids. The CDR3 sequence: CASTNRDRADYGYTF. CDR3 DNA: TGTGCCAGTACTAACCGGGACAGGGCTGACTATGGCTACACCTTC.

This sequence joins TRBV10-3 and TRBJ1-5, with 8 bases identical to TRBD1. The germline CDR1 and CDR2 sequences are ENHRY and SYGVKD. The CDR3 sequence is 16 residues long. V shed 4 bases and J 6 bases; nucleotides not matched to a gene: 11. The CDR3 bases are TGTGCCATCAGTGCGACAGGGGCTTATGAAAGTCAGCCCCAGCATTTT. Encoded protein: CAISATGAYESQPQHF.

The gene calls are TRBV5-4 and TRBJ2-2, with a possible D match to TRBD2 (6 bases). Germline-derived CDR1 and CDR2 are SGHNT and YYREEE (reference sequence). The CDR3 has 15 amino acids. V was cut by 4 bases and J by 5 bases, with 15 bases left in between. CDR3 sequence (DNA): TGTGCCAGCAGCCCTCTAACGGGGGATACCGGGGAGCTGTTTTTT. This translates into CASSPLTGDTGELFF.

The J gene is TRBJ1-1, the V gene TRBV7-9, with D perhaps TRBD1 (5 bases). V was trimmed by 6 bases and J by 0 bases, leaving 11 bases between them. Germline CDR1 is SEHNR and CDR2 is FQNEAQ (reference sequence). The CDR3 covers 14 residues. CDR3 protein: CASRRDSMNTEAFF. CDR3 DNA sequence: TGTGCCAGCAGACGAGACAGCATGAACACTGAAGCTTTCTTT.

The chain recombines TRBV6-6 with TRBJ1-5; 9 bases agree with TRBD1. Germline values: CDR1 MNHNY, CDR2 SVGAGI (reference sequence). The V and J ends lost 6 bases and 11 bases, in that order; junction bases with no gene match: 14. The CDR3 is 15 amino acids. The CDR3 sequence: CASRPRDRDPGSQHF. CDR3 coding DNA: TGTGCCAGCAGGCCCCGGGACAGGGACCCGGGGTCCCAGCATTTT.

This chain connects TRBV6-5 to TRBJ2-1, with D maybe TRBD2 (5 bases). This CDR3 region has 12 residues. Germline lookup yields CDR1 MNHEY and CDR2 SVGAGI. Trimming took 6 bases from V and 7 from J, leaving 10 bases between them. Here the CDR3 reads CASRGRWNEQFF. The CDR3 DNA reads as TGTGCCAGCAGAGGGAGATGGAATGAGCAGTTCTTC.

V is TRBV4-1 and J is TRBJ2-1; D is unclear. V was trimmed by 1 base and J by 4 bases, leaving 14 bases between them. CDR1 is MGHRA and CDR2 is YSYEKL in the germline V gene. The CDR3 is made up of 16 amino acids. The chain's CDR3 is CASSQVVAAPYNEQFF. Written as DNA, the CDR3 is TGCGCCAGCAGCCAAGTCGTAGCTGCACCGTACAATGAGCAGTTCTTC.